These 20 T cell receptor beta chains were all obtained from the same sample, sequenced in a study of T cells in localized non-small cell lung cancer. Profiling relied on immunoSEQ multiplex PCR, and the TCRdb table lists in-frame clones only, not all of them. The repertoire holds around 130,000 clones, with 80% to 90% as singletons. The sequencing here drew on peripheral blood, taken before any cancer treatment. These receptors came from a female donor aged 60 or older with stage I lung adenocarcinoma.

V and J are TRBV5-6 and TRBJ1-2; the D is unclear. The CDR3 is 13 residues long. Germline CDR1 is SGHDT and CDR2 is YYEEEE. V was trimmed by 0 bases and J by 2 bases, leaving 5 bases between them. The CDR3 sequence: CASSLERNYGYTF. For the CDR3, the DNA is TGTGCCAGCAGCTTGGAGAGAAACTATGGCTACACCTTC.

The CDR3 sequence: CASSPRTGSLNTEAFF. The CDR3 DNA sequence: TGTGCCAGTAGTCCGAGGACCGGGAGTTTGAACACTGAAGCTTTCTTT. This chain connects TRBV19 to TRBJ1-1, with D hard to call. Germline assignment: CDR1 LNHDA and CDR2 SQIVND (reference sequence). The CDR3 spans 16 residues. Trimming cost V 5 bases and J 0 bases, with 16 bases left between them.

The chain is built from TRBV2 and TRBJ2-5; 9 bases fit TRBD2. Germline assignment: CDR1 SNHLY and CDR2 FYNNEI. The CDR3 contains 16 residues. J was trimmed by 1 base and V by 7 bases; bases with no gene match: 10. The CDR3 reads CASKQELAGLQETQYF. CDR3 sequence (DNA): TGTGCCAGCAAACAGGAACTAGCGGGCCTCCAAGAGACCCAGTACTTC.

CDR3 loop: CASSQELAGGPSNIQYF. In DNA, the CDR3 is TGTGCCAGCAGCCAAGAACTAGCGGGAGGGCCGAGTAACATTCAGTACTTC. V is TRBV4-2 and J is TRBJ2-4; 13 nucleotides align to TRBD2. Germline V gene sequence: CDR1 LGHNA, CDR2 YNFKEQ. CDR3 size: 17 residues. The J segment lost 7 bases and the V segment lost 0 bases, leaving 6 bases of the junction unmatched.

The chain has TRBV2 and TRBJ1-4; no clear D. CDR3 length equals 16 residues. V was cut by 6 bases and J by 0 bases, with 14 bases left in between. CDR1 is SNHLY, CDR2 FYNNEI, per germline. The CDR3: CASRNSEGPTNEKLFF. The CDR3 nucleotides read TGTGCCAGCAGAAACAGCGAGGGCCCAACTAATGAAAAACTGTTTTTT. The full variable domain, in which reference TRBV2 and TRBJ1-4 provide the parts outside the CDR3, is EPEVTQTPSHQVTQMGQEVILRCVPISNHLYFYWYRQILGQKVEFLVSFYNNEISEKSEIFDDQFSVERPDGSNFTLKIRSTKLEDSAMYFCASRNSEGPTNEKLFFGSGTQLSVL.

The chain uses TRBV19 and TRBJ2-5; no clear D gene. This CDR3 region has 11 residues. The V gene lost 6 bases and the J gene lost 3 bases, with 5 bases spanning the gap. Germline V CDR1 and CDR2: LNHDA, SQIVND (reference sequence). CDR3 DNA sequence: TGTGCCAGTAGCCGAAAAGAGACCCAGTACTTC. As protein: CASSRKETQYF. The complete variable domain, with remaining parts taken from reference TRBV19 and TRBJ2-5, reads DGGITQSPKYLFRKEGQNVTLSCEQNLNHDAMYWYRQDPGQGLRLIYYSQIVNDFQKGDIAEGYSVSREKKESFPLTVTSAQKNPTAFYLCASSRKETQYFGPGTRLLVL.

This clone was seen a few times. The J gene is TRBJ2-7, the V gene TRBV15, with D tentatively TRBD2 (6 bases). CDR3 length: 14 residues. The germline gives CDR1 LNHNV, CDR2 YYDKDF (reference sequence). V gave up 0 bases and J gave up 4 bases, with 10 bases separating them. CDR3 loop: CATSREVSGYEQYF. CDR3 DNA: TGTGCCACCAGCAGAGAAGTTAGCGGTTACGAGCAGTACTTC.

This clone appeared a few times. The J gene is TRBJ1-1, the V gene TRBV18, with D possibly TRBD1 on 5 matching bases. From germline, CDR1 is KGHSH and CDR2 LQKENI. Trimming removed 2 bases at V and 1 base at J, with 8 bases between. CDR3 length: 14 residues. The CDR3 region has the DNA TGTGCCAGCTCACCAGGGACGGGGAACACTGAAGCTTTCTTT. It specifies CASSPGTGNTEAFF.

V is TRBV5-4 and J is TRBJ2-4, with D possibly TRBD1 on 6 matching bases. CDR3 length equals 13 residues. Germline assignment: CDR1 SGHNT and CDR2 YYREEE (reference sequence). Trimming stripped 4 bases from V and 10 bases from J, with 15 bases between. The CDR3 DNA is TGTGCCAGCAGCCCCCTAGGGCAGGGGATTCAGTACTTC. Translation: CASSPLGQGIQYF.

The V gene is TRBV7-3, the J gene TRBJ2-3; D is perhaps TRBD1 (5 bases). Per germline, CDR1 SGHTA and CDR2 FQGTGA. Trimming left V 5 bases short and J 2 bases short, with 17 bases between. CDR3 length: 16 residues. This CDR3 is CASSDNRKTHTDTQYF. CDR3 in DNA: TGTGCCAGCAGCGATAACAGGAAAACTCACACAGATACGCAGTATTTT.

This clone has only one observation. The chain carries TRBV19 and TRBJ2-2; no clear D gene. The CDR3 has 14 residues. Trimming pared 5 bases from V and 2 bases from J, leaving 9 bases between. CDR1 is LNHDA, CDR2 SQIVND, per germline (reference sequence). The CDR3 DNA sequence: TGTGCCAGTAGTTATTCTACCAACACCGGGGAGCTGTTTTTT. Amino acid sequence: CASSYSTNTGELFF.

CDR3 coding DNA: TGCAGCGCCAACCATTGGGGCACCGGGGAGCTGTTTTTT. Translation: CSANHWGTGELFF. This chain connects TRBV29-1 to TRBJ2-2; D ambiguous. The CDR3 spans 13 residues. Looked up from germline, CDR1 is SQVTM and CDR2 is ANQGSEA. Deletions cut 7 bases from V and 4 bases from J, with 13 bases between.

The V call is TRBV5-6, the J call TRBJ2-7; 10 bases fit TRBD1. This CDR3 spans 16 amino acids. CDR1 is SGHDT, CDR2 YYEEEE, per germline. The V gene end was trimmed by 1 base and the J gene end by 7 bases; junction bases not matched to a gene: 11. CDR3 sequence reads: CASSLLLGQGTEEQYF. As DNA, the CDR3 is TGTGCCAGCAGCTTGCTGCTGGGACAGGGGACGGAAGAGCAGTACTTC.

The chain links TRBV25-1 to TRBJ1-4; D remains unclear. V was trimmed by 3 bases and J by 0 bases, leaving 8 bases between them. From germline, CDR1 is MGHDK and CDR2 SYGVNS. The CDR3 is 15 amino acids. CDR3 amino acids: CASSDMGTTNEKLFF. The CDR3 DNA reads as TGTGCCAGCAGTGACATGGGGACAACTAATGAAAAACTGTTTTTT.

This chain uses TRBV28 with TRBJ2-6; 7 bases map to TRBD1. Losses at the gene ends were 6 bases for V and 4 bases for J; bases not matched to a gene: 12. Per germline, CDR1 MDHEN and CDR2 SYDVKM. The CDR3 is 17 amino acids. In nucleotides, the CDR3 is TGTGCCAGCAGCCTTGAGGGGGCATCGAAAGGGGCCAACGTCCTGACTTTC. Translation: CASSLEGASKGANVLTF.

This chain uses TRBV19 with TRBJ2-7, with TRBD2 matching 10 bases. CDR3 size: 15 residues. Germline-derived CDR1 and CDR2 are LNHDA and SQIVND (reference sequence). V was clipped by 3 bases and J by 3 bases; unmatched bases: 5. The chain's CDR3 is CASSIFPSGSYEQYF. The CDR3 nucleotides read TGTGCCAGTAGTATTTTTCCTAGCGGGAGCTACGAGCAGTACTTC.

This clone was counted between two and nine times. The CDR3 DNA sequence: TGCGCCAGTTCCCGGGACCAAACATCCTACGAGCAGTACTTC. It encodes CASSRDQTSYEQYF. This chain links TRBV10-1 with TRBJ2-7, with D perhaps TRBD1 or TRBD2 (5 bases each). This CDR3 is built from 14 residues. The V end lost 9 bases, the J end lost 1 base, and 16 bases lay between the germline ends. Per germline, CDR1 WNHNN and CDR2 SYGVQD (reference sequence).

The genes are TRBV12-5 and TRBJ2-1, with D uncertain. The CDR3 covers 13 residues. Germline CDR1 reads LGHNT; CDR2 reads FRNRAP. Trimming cost V 2 bases and J 5 bases, with 7 bases left between them. The DNA for the CDR3 is TGTGCTAGTGGTTTGAACCCAAACAATGAGCAGTTCTTC. It encodes CASGLNPNNEQFF.

The chain couples TRBV5-1 to TRBJ1-2, with 9 bases matching TRBD1. V lost 4 bases and J lost 7; bases outside the gene matches: 8. CDR1 SGHRS and CDR2 YFSETQ come from the germline V gene. The CDR3 has 14 residues. CDR3 region: CASSQGQGTGGYTF. The CDR3 coding sequence is TGCGCCAGCAGCCAGGGACAGGGAACGGGTGGCTACACCTTC. The full variable domain, with the rest looked up from reference TRBV5-1 and TRBJ1-2, is KAGVTQTPRYLIKTRGQQVTLSCSPISGHRSVSWYQQTPGQGLQFLFEYFSETQRNKGNFPGRFSGRQFSNSRSEMNVSTLELGDSALYLCASSQGQGTGGYTFGSGTRLTVV.

This chain joins TRBV5-8 and TRBJ2-7, with TRBD1 matching 8 bases. Losses at the gene ends were 0 bases for V and 3 bases for J; bases not matched to a gene: 5. Germline assignment: CDR1 SGHTS and CDR2 YDEGEE. This CDR3 is 15 amino acids long. The CDR3 loop reads CASSLVGTGVYEQYF. In DNA, the CDR3 is TGTGCCAGCAGCTTGGTGGGGACAGGAGTCTACGAGCAGTACTTC.